What follows describes a single T cell receptor (beta chain). The target antigen is unknown. This sample is drawn from a study of OX40 agonist ivuxolimab in advanced cancers. Whole-study context: Prior anti-PD-1, anti-PD-L1 or anti-CTLA-4 therapy was allowed; about 39% had some. Three patients got partial responses; one had hepatocellular carcinoma and two had cutaneous melanoma. Study-wide points: Specificity for antigen went undetermined in the expanded peripheral T cells. CD8+ T cells averaged more expanded clones than CD4+.

Trimming cost V 7 bases and J 0 bases, with 19 bases left between them. The CDR3 length is 17 residues. Germline V gene lookup returns CDR1 LNHDA and CDR2 SQIVND (reference sequence). The repertoire was sequenced with immunoSEQ multiplex PCR; TCRdb's copy has only in-frame clones and lacks some. The sample shows about 69,000 clones, 80% to 90% of them seen only once. This receptor was taken from an adult with an advanced solid tumor such as melanoma, head and neck, liver or kidney cancer. Sequencing was performed on CD4+ or CD8+ T cells sorted from blood, taken in a trial of the OX40 agonist ivuxolimab. The chain couples TRBV19 to TRBJ2-1; D perhaps matches TRBD2 (6 bases). The CDR3 DNA follows: TGTGCCAGTACTGTGGACTATCCCGCGAGCTCCTACAATGAGCAGTTCTTC. It is translated as CASTVDYPASSYNEQFF. Drawing the rest from reference TRBV19 and TRBJ2-1, the complete variable domain is DGGITQSPKYLFRKEGQNVTLSCEQNLNHDAMYWYRQDPGQGLRLIYYSQIVNDFQKGDIAEGYSVSREKKESFPLTVTSAQKNPTAFYLCASTVDYPASSYNEQFFGPGTRLTVL.